Below, 10 T cell receptor beta chains from the same sample are listed, as sequenced in a study of vaccination and CD4 T cells after COVID-19. At the Johns Hopkins FTIC core, DNA taken from cultured CD4+ T cells was sequenced by way of the Oncomine TCR Beta short-read assay. MiXCR, applied by TCRdb to the PCR reads, yields one record per CDR3 protein. Of some 20,000 distinct CDR3 sequences in the sample, 60% are singletons; the top ten hold around 9.3%. Their antigens are not known. Treatment meaning: approximately 10-day PBMC culture with coronavirus spike peptide pools or control peptides (ViraFEST assay). The source was CD4+ T cells from blood, cultured in vitro, collected after SARS-CoV-2 vaccination. The receptors were gathered from a human donor who had recovered from COVID-19.

This clonotype has only one observation. The CDR3 here is CAISESGHGSGSNEQFF. Here the CDR3 DNA reads TGTGCCATCAGTGAGTCGGGTCATGGTAGCGGGAGCAATGAGCAGTTCTTC. The chain is built from TRBV10-3 and TRBJ2-1; 9 bases fit TRBD2. The germline V gene has CDR1 ENHRY and CDR2 SYGVKD. V dropped 0 bases and J dropped 6; count of bases not matched to a gene: 9. The CDR3 contains 17 residues.

V gene TRBV6-1 combines with J gene TRBJ1-6, with a possible D match to TRBD1 (5 bases). Germline CDR1 is MNHNS and CDR2 is SASEGT. V lost 10 bases and J lost 0, with 16 bases in between. The CDR3 spans 16 residues. The CDR3, as DNA: TGTGCCACTACCCGAGGGGAGAGCTCCTATAATTCACCCCTCCACTTT. Protein product: CATTRGESSYNSPLHF.

CDR3 sequence reads: CASSLGGQGPYEQYF. The CDR3 DNA follows: TGTGCCAGCAGCTTGGGGGGACAGGGACCCTACGAGCAGTACTTC. The chain has TRBV7-9 and TRBJ2-7; 9 bases fit TRBD1. J lost 2 bases, V lost 3 bases, and 5 bases had no gene match. This CDR3 is 15 amino acids long. Germline V gene lookup returns CDR1 SEHNR and CDR2 FQNEAQ (reference sequence).

This clonotype was seen just once. The genes are TRBV11-3 and TRBJ2-3; D may be TRBD2 (7 bases). The ends were cut back, 5 bases at V and 0 bases at J, with 21 bases in the middle. This CDR3 contains 18 residues. Germline loops: CDR1 SGHNT, CDR2 YENEEA. CDR3 sequence: CASSPPAGGGLSTDTQYF. CDR3 DNA: TGTGCCAGCAGCCCCCCGGCCGGCGGGGGCTTAAGCACAGATACGCAGTATTTT.

This clonotype was seen more than once but under ten times. The chain recombines TRBV7-2 with TRBJ1-2; TRBD1 agrees at 7 bases. Germline CDR1 is SGHTA and CDR2 is FQGNSA. The trim removed 5 bases at V and 3 bases at J, leaving 6 bases unmatched. This CDR3 has 14 amino acids. CDR3 coding DNA: TGTGCCAGCAGCCAAAGGACAGGCGACTATGGCTACACCTTC. Amino acid sequence: CASSQRTGDYGYTF.

This chain joins TRBV28 and TRBJ2-2; tentative D call: TRBD2 (6 bases). Germline values: CDR1 MDHEN, CDR2 SYDVKM. V was shortened by 2 bases and J by 1 base, with 20 bases between the two germline ends. The CDR3 spans 19 residues. Written as DNA, the CDR3 is TGTGCCAGCAGTTTAGGGGGGATTTTCGGGCAGGAGAACACCGGGGAGCTGTTTTTT. This codes for CASSLGGIFGQENTGELFF.

The chain has TRBV7-2 and TRBJ2-7; the D gene is possibly TRBD2 (5 bases). This CDR3 has 15 amino acids. Germline assignment: CDR1 SGHTA and CDR2 FQGNSA. Trimming cost V 6 bases and J 0 bases, with 15 bases left between them. For the CDR3, the DNA is TGTGCCAGCAGTCCTCGATATCGGGGCTCCTACGAGCAGTACTTC. Its protein is CASSPRYRGSYEQYF.

The genes are TRBV6-4 and TRBJ1-1, with D unresolved. The CDR3 covers 13 residues. Germline V gene sequence: CDR1 MRHNA, CDR2 SNTAGT. V was pared by 4 bases and J by 2 bases, with 8 bases between. In DNA form, the CDR3 reads TGTGCCAGCAGTGTGTCAGCCAACACTGAAGCTTTCTTT. Protein sequence: CASSVSANTEAFF.

This sequence joins TRBV20-1 and TRBJ2-2; D is ambiguous. Germline-derived CDR1 and CDR2 are DFQATT and SNEGSKA (reference sequence). Trimming removed 0 bases from V and 7 bases from J, with 9 bases in between. The CDR3 extends over 13 amino acids. CDR3 residues: CSARDPSVGELFF. The CDR3 bases are TGCAGTGCTAGAGATCCATCCGTCGGGGAGCTGTTTTTT.

A few counts support this clonotype. The J gene is TRBJ2-5, the V gene TRBV7-2; 12 nucleotides match TRBD2. The V and J ends lost 0 bases and 4 bases, in that order; junction bases with no gene match: 9. The CDR3 extends over 18 amino acids. CDR1 is SGHTA and CDR2 is FQGNSA in the germline V gene. This CDR3 is CASSLAPSGRAGGETQYF. The CDR3, as DNA: TGTGCCAGCAGCTTAGCGCCTAGCGGGAGGGCCGGCGGAGAGACCCAGTACTTC.